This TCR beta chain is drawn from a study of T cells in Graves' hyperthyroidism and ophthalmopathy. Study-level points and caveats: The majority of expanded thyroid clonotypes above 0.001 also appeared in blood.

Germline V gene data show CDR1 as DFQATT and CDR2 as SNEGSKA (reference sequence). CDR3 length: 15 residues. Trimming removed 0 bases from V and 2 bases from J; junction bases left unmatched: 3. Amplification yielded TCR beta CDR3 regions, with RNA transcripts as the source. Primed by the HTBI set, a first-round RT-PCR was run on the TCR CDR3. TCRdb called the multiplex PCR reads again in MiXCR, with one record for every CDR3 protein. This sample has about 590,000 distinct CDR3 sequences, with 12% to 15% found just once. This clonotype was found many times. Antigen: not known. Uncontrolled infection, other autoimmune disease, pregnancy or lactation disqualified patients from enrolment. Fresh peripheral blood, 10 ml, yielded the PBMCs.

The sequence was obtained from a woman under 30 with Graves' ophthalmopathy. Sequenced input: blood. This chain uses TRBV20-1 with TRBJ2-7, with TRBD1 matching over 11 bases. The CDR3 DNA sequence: TGCAGTGCTAGAGAGGACAGGGGGCGAACCTACGAGCAGTACTTC. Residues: CSAREDRGRTYEQYF.